This TCR beta chain was profiled in a study of blood T cell repertoires in COVID-19. Study-wide context: The analysed material was cDNA or gDNA that came from T cells, B-cell-depleted T cells, or PBMCs.

Germline assignment: CDR1 SGHVS and CDR2 FQNEAQ. There are 14 residues in the CDR3. V lost 1 base and J lost 8, with 14 bases in between. As handled by the study authors: Amplification with reference gene primers provided the estimates of nucleated cell counts. The table came from immunoSEQ multiplex PCR; TCRdb's copy has only in-frame clones and leaves some out. D and trimming were read from the DNA, whereas the V and J calls and clone size are those reported in that table. The table includes 60,000 to 75,000 clones, approximately 85% detected once. This clone came up once. The chain couples TRBV7-8 to TRBJ1-2, with D possibly TRBD1 on 5 matching bases. The source of this sequence is a woman older than 75 with active or convalescent COVID-19. Sequenced input: peripheral blood. CDR3 protein: CASSLDVTARGYTF. The DNA of the CDR3 is TGTGCCAGCAGCTTAGATGTGACAGCTCGCGGCTACACCTTC.